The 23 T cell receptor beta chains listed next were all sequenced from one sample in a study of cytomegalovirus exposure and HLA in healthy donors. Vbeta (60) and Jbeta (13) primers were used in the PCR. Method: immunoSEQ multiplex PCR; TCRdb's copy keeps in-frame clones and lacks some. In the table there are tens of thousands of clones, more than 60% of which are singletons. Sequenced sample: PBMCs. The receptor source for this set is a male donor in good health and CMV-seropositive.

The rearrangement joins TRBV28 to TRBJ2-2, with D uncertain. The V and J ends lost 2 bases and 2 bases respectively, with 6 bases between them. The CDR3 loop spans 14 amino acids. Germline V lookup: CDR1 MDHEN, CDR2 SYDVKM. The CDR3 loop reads CASSLGLNTGELFF. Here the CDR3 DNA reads TGTGCCAGCAGTTTAGGTCTAAACACCGGGGAGCTGTTTTTT.

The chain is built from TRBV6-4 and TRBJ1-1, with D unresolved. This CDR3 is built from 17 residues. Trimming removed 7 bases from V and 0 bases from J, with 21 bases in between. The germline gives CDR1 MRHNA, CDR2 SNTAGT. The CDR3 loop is CASIIGLEESMNTEAFF. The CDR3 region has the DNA TGTGCCAGCATCATTGGATTAGAGGAGTCCATGAACACTGAAGCTTTCTTT.

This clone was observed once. CDR3 DNA sequence: TGTGCCAGCAGTCGACTAGCGGGCTCCTCCTACGAGCAGTACTTC. This gives the protein CASSRLAGSSYEQYF. V gene TRBV6-4 combines with J gene TRBJ2-7; TRBD2 matches at 10 bases. CDR3 length: 15 residues. Unmatched junction bases numbered 4, after V lost 5 bases and J lost 0 bases. Germline loops: CDR1 MRHNA, CDR2 SNTAGT.

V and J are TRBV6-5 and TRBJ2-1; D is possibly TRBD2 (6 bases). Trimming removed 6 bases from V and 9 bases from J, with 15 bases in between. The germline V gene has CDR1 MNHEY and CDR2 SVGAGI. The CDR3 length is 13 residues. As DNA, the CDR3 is TGTGCCAGCAGCCCCTCAAGCGGGCTTGAGCAGTTCTTC. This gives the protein CASSPSSGLEQFF.

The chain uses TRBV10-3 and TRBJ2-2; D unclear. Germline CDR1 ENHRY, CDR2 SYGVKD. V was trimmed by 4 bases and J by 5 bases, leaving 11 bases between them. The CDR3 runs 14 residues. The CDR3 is CAISGSHPTGELFF. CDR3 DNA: TGTGCCATCAGTGGGAGTCACCCTACCGGGGAGCTGTTTTTT.

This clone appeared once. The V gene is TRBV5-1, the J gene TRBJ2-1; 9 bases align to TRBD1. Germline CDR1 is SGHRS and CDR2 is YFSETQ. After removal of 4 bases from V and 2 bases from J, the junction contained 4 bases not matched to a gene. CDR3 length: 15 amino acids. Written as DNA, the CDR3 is TGCGCCAGCAGCACAGGGGGCGCAACCTACAATGAGCAGTTCTTC. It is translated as CASSTGGATYNEQFF.

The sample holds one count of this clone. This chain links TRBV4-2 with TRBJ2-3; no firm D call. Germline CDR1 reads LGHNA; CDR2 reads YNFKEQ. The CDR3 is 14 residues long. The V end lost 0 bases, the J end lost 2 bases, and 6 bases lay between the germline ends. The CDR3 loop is CASSQDSVTDTQYF. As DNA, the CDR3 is TGTGCCAGCAGCCAAGATTCTGTCACAGATACGCAGTATTTT.

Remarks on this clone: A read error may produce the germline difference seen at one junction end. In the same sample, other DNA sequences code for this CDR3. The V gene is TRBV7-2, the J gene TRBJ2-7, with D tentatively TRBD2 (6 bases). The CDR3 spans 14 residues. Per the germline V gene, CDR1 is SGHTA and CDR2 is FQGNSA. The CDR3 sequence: CASSLARGSGEQYF. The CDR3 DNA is TGTGCCAGCAGCCTAGCGCGTGGGAGCGGCGAGCAGTACTTC.

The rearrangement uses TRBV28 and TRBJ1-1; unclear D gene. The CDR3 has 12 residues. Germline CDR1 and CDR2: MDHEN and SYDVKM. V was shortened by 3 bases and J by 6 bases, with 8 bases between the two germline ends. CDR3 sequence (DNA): TGTGCCAGCAGTTTTAGTGGTTCTGAAGCTTTCTTT. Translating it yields CASSFSGSEAFF.

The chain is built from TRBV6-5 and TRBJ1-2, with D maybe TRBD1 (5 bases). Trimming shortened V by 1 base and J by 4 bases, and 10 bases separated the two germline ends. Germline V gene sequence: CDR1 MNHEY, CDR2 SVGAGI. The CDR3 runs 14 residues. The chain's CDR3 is CASSYYDSGYGYTF. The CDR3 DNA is TGTGCCAGCAGTTACTATGACAGTGGCTATGGCTACACCTTC.

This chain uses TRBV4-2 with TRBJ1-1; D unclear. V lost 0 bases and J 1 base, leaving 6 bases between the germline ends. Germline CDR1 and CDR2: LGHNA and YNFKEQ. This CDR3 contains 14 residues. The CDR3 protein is CASSQDSKNTEAFF. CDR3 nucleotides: TGTGCCAGCAGCCAAGATAGCAAGAACACTGAAGCTTTCTTT.

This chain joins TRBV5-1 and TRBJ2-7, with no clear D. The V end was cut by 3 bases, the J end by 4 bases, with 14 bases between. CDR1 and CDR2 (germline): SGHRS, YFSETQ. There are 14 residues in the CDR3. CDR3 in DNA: TGCGCCAGCAGCTCAGAATTAGTCGGGTACGAGCAGTACTTC. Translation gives CASSSELVGYEQYF.

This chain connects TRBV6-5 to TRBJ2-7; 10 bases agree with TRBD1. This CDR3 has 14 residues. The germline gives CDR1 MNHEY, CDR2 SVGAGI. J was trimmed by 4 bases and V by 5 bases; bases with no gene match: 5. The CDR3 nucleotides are TGTGCCAGCAGTGGCCGGGACAGGGGTTACGAGCAGTACTTC. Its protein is CASSGRDRGYEQYF.

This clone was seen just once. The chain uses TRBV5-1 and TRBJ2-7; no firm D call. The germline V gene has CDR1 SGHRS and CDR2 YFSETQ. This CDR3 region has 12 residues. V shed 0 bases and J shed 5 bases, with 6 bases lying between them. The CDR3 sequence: CASSLGRDEQYF. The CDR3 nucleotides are TGCGCCAGCAGCTTGGGAAGAGACGAGCAGTACTTC. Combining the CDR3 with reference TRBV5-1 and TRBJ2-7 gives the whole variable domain KAGVTQTPRYLIKTRGQQVTLSCSPISGHRSVSWYQQTPGQGLQFLFEYFSETQRNKGNFPGRFSGRQFSNSRSEMNVSTLELGDSALYLCASSLGRDEQYFGPGTRLTVT.

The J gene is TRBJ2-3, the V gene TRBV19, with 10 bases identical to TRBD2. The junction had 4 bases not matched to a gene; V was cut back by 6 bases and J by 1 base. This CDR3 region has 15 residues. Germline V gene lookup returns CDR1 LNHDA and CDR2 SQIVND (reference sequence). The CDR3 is CASRSSGGRTDTQYF. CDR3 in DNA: TGTGCCAGTAGGTCTAGCGGGGGCCGCACAGATACGCAGTATTTT.

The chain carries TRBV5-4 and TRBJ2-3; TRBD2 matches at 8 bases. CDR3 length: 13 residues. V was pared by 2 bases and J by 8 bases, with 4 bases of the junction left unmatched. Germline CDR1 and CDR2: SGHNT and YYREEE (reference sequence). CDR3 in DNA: TGTGCCAGCAGCTTAGCGGGGGTGGGTACGCAGTATTTT. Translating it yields CASSLAGVGTQYF.

The CDR3 nucleotides are TGTGCCAGCAGCTTCCTTATAAACTACGAGCAGTACTTC. Translation gives CASSFLINYEQYF. The V gene is TRBV5-5, the J gene TRBJ2-7; D is uncertain. From germline, CDR1 is SGHKS and CDR2 YYEKEE (reference sequence). Trimming stripped 2 bases from V and 3 bases from J, with 9 bases between. This CDR3 is built from 13 residues.

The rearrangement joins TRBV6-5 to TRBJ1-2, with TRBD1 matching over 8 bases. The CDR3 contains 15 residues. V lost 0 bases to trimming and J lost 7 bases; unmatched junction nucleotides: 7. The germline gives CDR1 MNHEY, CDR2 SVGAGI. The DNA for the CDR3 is TGTGCCAGCAGTTACTCGGGCAGGGGGCATAGTGGCTACACCTTC. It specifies CASSYSGRGHSGYTF.

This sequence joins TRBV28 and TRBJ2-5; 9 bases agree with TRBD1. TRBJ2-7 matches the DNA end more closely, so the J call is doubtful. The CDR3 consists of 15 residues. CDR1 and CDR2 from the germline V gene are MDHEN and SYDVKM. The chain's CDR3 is CASSSLGQGHYEQYF. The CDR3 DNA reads TGTGCCAGCAGTTCCCTCGGACAGGGGCACTACGAGCAGTACTTC.

Written as DNA, the CDR3 is TGTGCCAGCAGTTACTCGATGGGGGCCCCAAGTGAGACCCAGTACTTC. Translation gives CASSYSMGAPSETQYF. V is TRBV6-5 and J is TRBJ2-5; D might be TRBD1 (6 bases). Trimming took 0 bases from V and 5 from J, leaving 16 bases between them. Germline CDR1 and CDR2: MNHEY and SVGAGI. The CDR3 is 16 amino acids.

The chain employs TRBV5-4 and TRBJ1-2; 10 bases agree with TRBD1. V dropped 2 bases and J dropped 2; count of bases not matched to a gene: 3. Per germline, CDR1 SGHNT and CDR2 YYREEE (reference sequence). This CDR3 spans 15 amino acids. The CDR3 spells CASSLGQGENYGYTF. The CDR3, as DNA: TGTGCCAGCAGCTTAGGACAGGGGGAAAACTATGGCTACACCTTC.

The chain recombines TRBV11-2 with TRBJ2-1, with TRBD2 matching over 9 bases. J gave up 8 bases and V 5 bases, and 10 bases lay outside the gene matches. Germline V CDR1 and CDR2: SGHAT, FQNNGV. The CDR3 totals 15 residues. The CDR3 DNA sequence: TGTGCCAGCAGCCCCCTAGCGGGACCTCGCGATGAGCAGTTCTTC. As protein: CASSPLAGPRDEQFF. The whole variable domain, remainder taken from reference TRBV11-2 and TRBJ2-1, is EAGVAQSPRYKIIEKRQSVAFWCNPISGHATLYWYQQILGQGPKLLIQFQNNGVVDDSQLPKDRFSAERLKGVDSTLKIQPAKLEDSAVYLCASSPLAGPRDEQFFGPGTRLTVL.

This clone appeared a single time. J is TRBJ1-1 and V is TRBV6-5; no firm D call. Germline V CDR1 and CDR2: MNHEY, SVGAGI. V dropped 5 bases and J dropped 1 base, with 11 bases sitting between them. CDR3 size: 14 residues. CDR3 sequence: CASSDRGGNTEAFF. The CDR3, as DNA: TGTGCCAGCAGTGATCGGGGAGGGAACACTGAAGCTTTCTTT.